Listed below are T cell receptor beta chains from one sample, sequenced in a study of human T cells and chemical hapten exposure. TCRdb reanalysed the RACE reads using MiXCR and keeps one entry per CDR3 protein. The sample contains fewer than 400,000 distinct CDR3 sequences, 5.5% to 8% of which appear only once. This sample comprised whole blood, obtained in connection with sensitization to the hapten diphenylcyclopropenone (DPC). The receptors stem from a woman aged 18-29 years with alopecia areata. Some clones in this sample may be carry-over from other donors' samples. CDR3s include the opening cysteine and the closing phenylalanine or tryptophan. A D gene is named only where the DNA matches it firmly. Rows give clone size only sometimes, using once, few, many, or a class for an expanded clone.

J gene,V gene,D gene,clone size,CDR3 DNA,CDR3 protein
TRBJ2-3,TRBV4-2,NA,NA,TGTGCCAGCAGCCAAGGGAGTTCGGGTACGCAGTATTTT,CASSQGSSGTQYF
TRBJ2-1,TRBV5-1,NA,NA,TGCGCCAGCAGCTTAGAGGACTTTAATTCGCCTGAGCAGTTCTTC,CASSLEDFNSPEQFF
TRBJ2-3,TRBV14,TRBD2,NA,TGTGCCAGCAGCCAAGAGGGACTAGCGGCTAGCACAGATACGCAGTATTTT,CASSQEGLAASTDTQYF
TRBJ2-7,TRBV28,NA,many,TGTGCCAGCAGTCGTACCGGGACCAACTACGAGCAGTACTTC,CASSRTGTNYEQYF
TRBJ1-1,TRBV6-5,NA,many,TGTGCCAGCAGTTACTCGGTGAACACTGAAGCTTTCTTT,CASSYSVNTEAFF
TRBJ2-4,TRBV7-9,NA,many,TGTGCCAGCAGCTCATCTGGGGGAAACATTCAGTACTTC,CASSSSGGNIQYF
TRBJ1-5,TRBV6-1,NA,many,TGTGCCAGCAGTGGCCCGTCCACTCGGGGTCAGCCCCAGCATTTT,CASSGPSTRGQPQHF
TRBJ1-5,TRBV4-2,NA,many,TGTGCCAGCAGCCAAGAAGGGACTTCCCCTCAGCCCCAGCATTTT,CASSQEGTSPQPQHF
TRBJ2-1,TRBV12-3/TRBV12-4,TRBD1,few,TGTGCCAGCGAATATCTAACAGGGGGCAGCGATGAGCAGTTCTTC,CASEYLTGGSDEQFF
TRBJ1-4,TRBV27,TRBD1,NA,TGTGCCAGCAGTCGTAGCCTTTCCGGGACAGGTGAAAAACTGTTTTTT,CASSRSLSGTGEKLFF
TRBJ2-5,TRBV5-1,NA,NA,TGCGCCAGCAGCTTGGGGGCTGATGAGACCCAGTACTTC,CASSLGADETQYF
TRBJ1-2,TRBV28,TRBD1,few,TGTGCCAGCAGTTTATCTACTCACAGGGGGCTAAGCTATGGCTACACCTTC,CASSLSTHRGLSYGYTF
TRBJ2-3,TRBV27,NA,few,TGTGCCAGCAGCCCCCCCAGAGGTAGCGGACGCACAGATACGCAGTATTTT,CASSPPRGSGRTDTQYF
TRBJ1-1,TRBV2,NA,NA,TGTGCCAGCAGTGGGACAGTTGGTGGAGAAACTGAAGCTTTCTTT,CASSGTVGGETEAFF
TRBJ2-1,TRBV28,TRBD2,many,TGTGCCAGTAGCGGGGGGGCATACAATGAGCAGTTCTTC,CASSGGAYNEQFF
TRBJ1-1,TRBV7-3,NA,few,TGTGCCAGCAGCGTGGGACAGAACACTGAAGCTTTCTTT,CASSVGQNTEAFF
TRBJ2-7,TRBV29-1,NA,NA,TGCAGCGTTTTTCAGAGCTCCTACGAGCAGTACTTC,CSVFQSSYEQYF
TRBJ2-3,TRBV7-2,NA,many,TGTGCCAGCAGCCGGGGCCAATTAGGGGGCACAGATACGCAGTATTTT,CASSRGQLGGTDTQYF
TRBJ2-7,TRBV10-3,TRBD1,few,TGTGCCATCAGGGACGGACAGGGACCCTACGAGCAGTACTTC,CAIRDGQGPYEQYF
TRBJ2-3,TRBV7-8,TRBD1,many,TGTGCCAGCAGCGGGAACAGGGGGCAGTCCACAGATACGCAGTATTTT,CASSGNRGQSTDTQYF
TRBJ1-3,TRBV12-3/TRBV12-4,NA,few,TGTGCCAGCAGCCCTGGGCGTTTGGGAAACACCATATATTTT,CASSPGRLGNTIYF
TRBJ2-6,TRBV28,NA,many,TGTGCCAGCAGCCGCCCAACCTCTGGGGCCAACGTCCTGACTTTC,CASSRPTSGANVLTF
TRBJ1-2,TRBV12-3/TRBV12-4,NA,many,TGTGCCAGCAGTTCCACAGGAACGCACTCAATTTATGGCTACACCTTC,CASSSTGTHSIYGYTF
TRBJ2-3,TRBV28,NA,many,TGTGCCAGCAGACTCAGGGTTCCGACAGATACGCAGTATTTT,CASRLRVPTDTQYF
TRBJ1-4,TRBV28,TRBD1,NA,TGTGCCAGCAGATCAGGGGGTACTAATGAAAAACTGTTTTTT,CASRSGGTNEKLFF
TRBJ2-7,TRBV18,TRBD1,few,TGTGCCAGCTCAACGGGACAGGCGAGCTCCTACGAGCAGTACTTC,CASSTGQASSYEQYF
TRBJ2-5,TRBV27,NA,NA,TGTGCCAGCAGTTTATACGGCGCTTCAGAGACCCAGTACTTC,CASSLYGASETQYF
TRBJ2-5,TRBV13,TRBD2,few,TGTGCCAGCAGCATCCACGGGGAGGGCCCGGAGACCCAGTACTTC,CASSIHGEGPETQYF
TRBJ2-3,TRBV28,TRBD2,few,TGTGCCAGCAGTAGGACTAGCAGCGATACGCAGTATTTT,CASSRTSSDTQYF
TRBJ1-2,TRBV7-9,TRBD1,many,TGTGCCAGCAGCTTTGACAGGGCCTCCAACTATGGCTACACCTTC,CASSFDRASNYGYTF